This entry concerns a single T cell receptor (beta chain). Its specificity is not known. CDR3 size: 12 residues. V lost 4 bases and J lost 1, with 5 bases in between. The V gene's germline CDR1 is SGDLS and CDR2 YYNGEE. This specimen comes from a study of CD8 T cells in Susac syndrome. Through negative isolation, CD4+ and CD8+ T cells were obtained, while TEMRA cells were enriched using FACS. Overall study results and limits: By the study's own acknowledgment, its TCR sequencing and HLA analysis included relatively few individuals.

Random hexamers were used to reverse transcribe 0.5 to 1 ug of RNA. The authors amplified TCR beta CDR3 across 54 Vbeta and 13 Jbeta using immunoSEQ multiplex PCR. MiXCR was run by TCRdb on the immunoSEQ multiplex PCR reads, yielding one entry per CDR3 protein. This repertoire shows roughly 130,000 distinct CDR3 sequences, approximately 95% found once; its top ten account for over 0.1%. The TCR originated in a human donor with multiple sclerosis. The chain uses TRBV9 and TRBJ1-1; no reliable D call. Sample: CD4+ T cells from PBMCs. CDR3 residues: CASSPTNTEAFF. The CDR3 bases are TGTGCCAGCAGCCCCACGAACACTGAAGCTTTCTTT.